The 13 T cell receptor beta chains listed next were all sequenced from one sample in a study of T cell responses to AZD1222 COVID-19 vaccine. Profiled with immunoSEQ multiplex PCR; TCRdb holds only in-frame clones, not every one. The sample has 100,000 or so clones; around 90% are singletons. Here the sequenced sample was peripheral blood, taken on day 0 of AZD1222 vaccination. The source is an adult in good health.

The gene calls are TRBV7-3 and TRBJ2-1; D may correspond to TRBD1 or TRBD2 (5 bases each). The CDR3 is 12 amino acids. Looked up from germline, CDR1 is SGHTA and CDR2 is FQGTGA. Deletions cut 5 bases from V and 10 bases from J, with 12 bases between. For the CDR3, the DNA is TGTGCCAGCAGCACCCTAGGGGACGAGCAGTTCTTC. Translation: CASSTLGDEQFF.

The V call is TRBV6-5, the J call TRBJ2-7; the match to TRBD1 covers 9 bases. The CDR3 is made up of 13 amino acids. Per germline, CDR1 MNHEY and CDR2 SVGAGI. V shed 6 bases, J shed 2 bases, and the junction held 2 bases outside the gene matches. The CDR3 region is CASRRQGAYEQYF. DNA of the CDR3: TGTGCCAGCAGACGACAGGGGGCCTACGAGCAGTACTTC.

This chain uses TRBV28 with TRBJ1-1; D gene unclear. There are 14 residues in the CDR3. The ends were cut back, 3 bases at V and 3 bases at J, with 11 bases in the middle. From germline, CDR1 is MDHEN and CDR2 SYDVKM. The CDR3 reads CASSLVARDTEAFF. CDR3 sequence (DNA): TGTGCCAGCAGTTTGGTGGCTAGGGACACTGAAGCTTTCTTT.

This chain connects TRBV9 to TRBJ2-1; D unresolved. The CDR3 is 16 residues long. Germline V gene sequence: CDR1 SGDLS, CDR2 YYNGEE. The V gene lost 0 bases and the J gene lost 3 bases, with 13 bases spanning the gap. The CDR3 reads CASSVEGRLSYNEQFF. The CDR3 bases are TGTGCCAGCAGCGTAGAGGGCAGGTTGAGCTACAATGAGCAGTTCTTC.

The V call is TRBV9, the J call TRBJ2-7, with unresolved D. Trimming removed 0 bases from V and 4 bases from J, with 8 bases in between. The CDR3 extends over 13 amino acids. The V gene's germline CDR1 is SGDLS and CDR2 YYNGEE. CDR3 in amino acids: CASSVDLGYEQYF. CDR3 nucleotide sequence: TGTGCCAGCAGCGTAGATCTGGGGTACGAGCAGTACTTC.

The V and J genes are TRBV15 and TRBJ1-6; D is undetermined. The CDR3 sequence is 17 residues long. The V gene lost 0 bases and the J gene lost 6 bases, with 15 bases spanning the gap. The germline CDR1 and CDR2 sequences are LNHNV and YYDKDF (reference sequence). This chain's CDR3 is CATSRDRTQVSNSPLHF. CDR3 nucleotide sequence: TGTGCCACCAGCAGAGACCGGACCCAAGTCAGTAATTCACCCCTCCACTTT.

This clone came up once. CDR3 bases: TGTGCCAGCAGTTTCGGGGCTCGGACAGATACGCAGTATTTT. This encodes CASSFGARTDTQYF. The chain joins TRBV27 to TRBJ2-3; perhaps D is TRBD1 or TRBD2 (5 bases each). With 3 bases removed from V and 3 bases from J, the gap between germline ends came to 10 bases. The CDR3 runs to 14 residues. Germline V gives CDR1 MNHEY, CDR2 SMNVEV (reference sequence).

This chain connects TRBV10-3 to TRBJ2-7, with 10 positions matching TRBD2. The junction had 1 base not matched to a gene; V was cut back by 2 bases and J by 3 bases. Germline V gene data show CDR1 as ENHRY and CDR2 as SYGVKD. The CDR3 spans 14 residues. The CDR3 protein is CAISEGTSDYEQYF. The CDR3 coding sequence is TGTGCCATCAGTGAGGGGACTAGCGACTACGAGCAGTACTTC.

The V and J genes are TRBV7-9 and TRBJ1-2, with D possibly being TRBD1 (5 bases). V lost 5 bases and J 4 bases, leaving 11 bases between the germline ends. The CDR3 has 13 amino acids. CDR1 is SEHNR, CDR2 FQNEAQ, per germline (reference sequence). The CDR3 DNA sequence: TGTGCCAGCAGCGAAGACAGAATCTATGGCTACACCTTC. This codes for CASSEDRIYGYTF.

This clone was picked up a small number of times. The J gene is TRBJ2-3, the V gene TRBV6-2 or TRBV6-3; 7 bases map to TRBD1. CDR3 length equals 16 residues. CDR1 and CDR2 from the germline V gene are MNHEY and SVGEGT. V was pared by 0 bases and J by 2 bases, with 5 bases of the junction left unmatched. Written as DNA, the CDR3 is TGTGCCAGCAGTTACTCGGGGACAGAAAACACAGATACGCAGTATTTT. Protein product: CASSYSGTENTDTQYF.

V is TRBV2 and J is TRBJ2-2; 8 positions agree with TRBD2. Germline CDR1 reads SNHLY; CDR2 reads FYNNEI. The CDR3 is 18 amino acids. Germline trimming cut 5 bases from V and 1 base from J; bases unmatched to any gene: 12. The CDR3 nucleotides are TGTGCCAGCAGTCTGACTCCGGGACTAGGATTGAACACCGGGGAGCTGTTTTTT. Its protein is CASSLTPGLGLNTGELFF.

The chain carries TRBV11-2 and TRBJ1-6; D remains ambiguous. The CDR3 is 16 amino acids. The V gene lost 3 bases and the J gene lost 12 bases, with 21 bases spanning the gap. Germline CDR1 reads SGHAT; CDR2 reads FQNNGV. This CDR3 is CASSLAGAGRIQPLHF. The DNA for the CDR3 is TGTGCCAGCAGCTTGGCTGGAGCGGGGAGAATTCAACCCCTCCACTTT.

This chain links TRBV5-1 with TRBJ2-5; 7 bases agree with TRBD2. This CDR3 spans 14 amino acids. The germline gives CDR1 SGHRS, CDR2 YFSETQ. With V trimmed by 4 bases and J by 6 bases, 9 bases remained unmatched. CDR3 sequence reads: CASSGGELSQTQYF. CDR3 DNA sequence: TGCGCCAGCAGCGGGGGGGAACTAAGCCAGACCCAGTACTTC.